The sequence of this T cell receptor (beta chain) was determined in a study of CD8+ T cells in alopecia areata. Treatment: oral pan-JAK inhibitor, 5-10 mg twice daily. Extraction of RNA preceded its reverse transcription into cDNA, which served as the sequencing template. Using immunoSEQ multiplex PCR, the repertoire was profiled, and TCRdb retains in-frame clones only, with some absent. The sample gives about 100,000 clones, about three fifths of which show up once; about a sixth is in the top ten. This clone was observed a handful of times. Germline V gene data show CDR1 as MGHRA and CDR2 as YSYEKL. V lost 3 bases and J lost 3; bases outside the gene matches: 5. This CDR3 region has 16 residues.

The receptor was derived from a human donor with alopecia areata. The source was CD8+ T cells sorted from blood, collected at approximately week 56, from a patient treated with tofacitinib. J is TRBJ1-5 and V is TRBV4-1; TRBD1 aligns across 10 bases. This chain's CDR3 is CASSQKTGGVNQPQHF. CDR3 nucleotide sequence: TGCGCCAGCAGCCAGAAGACAGGGGGCGTCAATCAGCCCCAGCATTTT.